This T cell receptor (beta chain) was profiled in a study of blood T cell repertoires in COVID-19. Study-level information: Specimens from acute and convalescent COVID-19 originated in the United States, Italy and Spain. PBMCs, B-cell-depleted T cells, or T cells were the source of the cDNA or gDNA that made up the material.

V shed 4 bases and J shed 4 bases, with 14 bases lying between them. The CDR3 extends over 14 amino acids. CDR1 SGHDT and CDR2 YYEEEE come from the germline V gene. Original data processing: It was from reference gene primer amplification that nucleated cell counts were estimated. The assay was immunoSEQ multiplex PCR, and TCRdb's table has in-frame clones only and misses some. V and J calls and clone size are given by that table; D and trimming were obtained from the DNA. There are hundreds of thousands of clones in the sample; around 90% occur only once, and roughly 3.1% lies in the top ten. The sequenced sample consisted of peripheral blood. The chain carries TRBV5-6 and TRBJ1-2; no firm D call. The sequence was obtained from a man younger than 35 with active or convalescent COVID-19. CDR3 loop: CASSAGKGAYGYTF. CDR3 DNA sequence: TGTGCCAGCAGCGCTGGGAAGGGAGCCTATGGCTACACCTTC.